Below are 3 T cell receptor beta chains sequenced from a single sample in a study of siplizumab effects on memory and regulatory T cells. Generated by immunoSEQ multiplex PCR, the TCRdb table keeps only in-frame clones and is missing some. Here the sample spans 85,000 or so clones, approximately 95% being singletons. What was sequenced was CD8+ T cells sorted from blood. All receptors come from a human donor in good health.

The rearrangement joins TRBV7-3 to TRBJ2-7; TRBD2 matches at 7 bases. Germline loops: CDR1 SGHTA, CDR2 FQGTGA. Germline trimming cut 5 bases from V and 3 bases from J; bases unmatched to any gene: 10. This CDR3 region has 15 residues. CDR3 protein: CASSLRTSRSYEQYF. Here the CDR3 DNA reads TGTGCCAGCAGCCTCCGGACTAGTAGGAGCTACGAGCAGTACTTC.

This sequence joins TRBV27 and TRBJ2-7, with 8 bases matching TRBD2. V shed 3 bases, J shed 2 bases, and the junction held 6 bases outside the gene matches. This CDR3 is built from 15 residues. CDR1 and CDR2 from the germline V gene are MNHEY and SMNVEV (reference sequence). CDR3 DNA sequence: TGTGCCAGCAGTTTTGGGGTAGCGGGAACCTACGAGCAGTACTTC. This gives the protein CASSFGVAGTYEQYF.

Here the CDR3 reads CASSPIRGRGATPNTGELFF. DNA for the CDR3: TGTGCCAGCAGCCCCATCCGGGGCAGGGGGGCCACGCCGAACACCGGGGAGCTGTTTTTT. V usage is TRBV7-6 and J usage is TRBJ2-2, with D perhaps TRBD1 (7 bases). The germline gives CDR1 SGHVS, CDR2 FNYEAQ. The CDR3 contains 20 residues. V lost 5 bases and J 0 bases, leaving 25 bases between the germline ends.